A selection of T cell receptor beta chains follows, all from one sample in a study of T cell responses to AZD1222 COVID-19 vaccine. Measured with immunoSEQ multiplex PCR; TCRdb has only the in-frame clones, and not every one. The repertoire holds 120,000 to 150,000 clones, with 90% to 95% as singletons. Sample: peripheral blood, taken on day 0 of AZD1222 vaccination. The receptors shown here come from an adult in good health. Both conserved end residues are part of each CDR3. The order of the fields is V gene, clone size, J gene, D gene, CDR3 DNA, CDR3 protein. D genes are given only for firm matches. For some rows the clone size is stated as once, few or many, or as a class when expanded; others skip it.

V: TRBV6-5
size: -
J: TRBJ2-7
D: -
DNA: TGTGCCAGCAGCCCCCAGGACGGGACCTACGAGCAGTACTTC
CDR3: CASSPQDGTYEQYF

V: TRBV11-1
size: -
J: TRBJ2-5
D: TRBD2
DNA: TGTGCCAGCAGCCCCTCGACTAGCGGGATGAGCCAGTACTTC
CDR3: CASSPSTSGMSQYF

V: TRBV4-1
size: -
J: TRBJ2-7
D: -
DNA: TGCGCCAGCAGCCAAGGGGACCTCGTTAGGGACGAGCAGTACTTC
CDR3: CASSQGDLVRDEQYF

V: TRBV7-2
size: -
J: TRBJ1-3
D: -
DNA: TGTGCCAGCAGCCTGACAGCTGGAAACACCATATATTTT
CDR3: CASSLTAGNTIYF

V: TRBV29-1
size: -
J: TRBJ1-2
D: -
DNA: TGCAGCGTTGAAGATCAAAACAATGGCTACACCTTC
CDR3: CSVEDQNNGYTF

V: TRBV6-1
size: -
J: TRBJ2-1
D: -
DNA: TGTGCCAGCAGTGAATTAGCGGACCCTCGGGAAGAGCAGTTCTTC
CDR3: CASSELADPREEQFF

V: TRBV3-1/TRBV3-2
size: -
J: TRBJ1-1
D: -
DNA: TGTGCCAGCAGCCCACAGGGCGAAGGGGACACTGAAGCTTTCTTT
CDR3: CASSPQGEGDTEAFF

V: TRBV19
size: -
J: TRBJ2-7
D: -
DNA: TGTGCCAGTAGTATAGGGGTAGGGTCGAGCTCCTACGAGCAGTACTTC
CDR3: CASSIGVGSSSYEQYF

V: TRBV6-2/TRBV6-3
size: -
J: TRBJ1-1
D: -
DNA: TGTGCCAGCAGTCTCCTCAGGAGTGAAGCTTTCTTT
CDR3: CASSLLRSEAFF

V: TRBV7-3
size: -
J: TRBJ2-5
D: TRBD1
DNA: TGTGCCAGCAGCTTAAAGGGGACAGGTGACCAAGAGACCCAGTACTTC
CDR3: CASSLKGTGDQETQYF

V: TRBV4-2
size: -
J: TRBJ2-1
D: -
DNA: TGTGCCAGCAGCCAAGATCGGAGCAGGGTGGACTACAATGAGCAGTTCTTC
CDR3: CASSQDRSRVDYNEQFF

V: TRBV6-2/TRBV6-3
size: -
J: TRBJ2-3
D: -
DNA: TGTGCCAGCAGTTATCCCCGGGACAACACAGATACGCAGTATTTT
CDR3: CASSYPRDNTDTQYF

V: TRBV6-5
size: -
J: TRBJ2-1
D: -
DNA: TGTGCCAGCAGTTGGTCAGGGTCTGGTGGAAATCGGTTCTTC
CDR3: CASSWSGSGGNRFF

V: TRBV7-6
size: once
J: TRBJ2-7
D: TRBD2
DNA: TGTGCCAGCAGCTTCGGGACTAGCGATTCCGAGCAGTACTTC
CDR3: CASSFGTSDSEQYF

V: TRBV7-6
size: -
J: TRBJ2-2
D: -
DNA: TGTGCCAGCAGCCTCCCGGGGCCGAGAGCGGGGGAGCTGTTTTTT
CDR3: CASSLPGPRAGELFF

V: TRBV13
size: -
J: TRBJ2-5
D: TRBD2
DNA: TGTGCCAGCAGTCTAGCGGGGGGAGGGGAGACCCAGTACTTC
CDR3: CASSLAGGGETQYF

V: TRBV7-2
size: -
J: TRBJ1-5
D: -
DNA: TGTGCCAGCAGCCTTAGTGGGGGAATTAGCAATCAGCCCCAGCATTTT
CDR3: CASSLSGGISNQPQHF

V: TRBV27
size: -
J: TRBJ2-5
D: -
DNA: TGTGCCAGCAGTCCGAGACCTCTAGTGTTAGAGACCCAGTACTTC
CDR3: CASSPRPLVLETQYF

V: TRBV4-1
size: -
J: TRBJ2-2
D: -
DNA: TGCGCCAGCAGCCAAGCCCCTCTTCTCTCAGGGCTCAGCGTTCGCGCCGGGGAGCTGTTTTTT
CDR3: CASSQAPLLSGLSVRAGELFF

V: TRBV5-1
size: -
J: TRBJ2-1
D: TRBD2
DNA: TGCGCCAGCAGCTCGTCGGTCCTAGCGGGCGGTAGGTGGTTCTTC
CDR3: CASSSSVLAGGRWFF

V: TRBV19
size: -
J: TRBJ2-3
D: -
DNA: TGTGCCAGTAGTTTAGGCACCCGCACAGATACGCAGTATTTT
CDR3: CASSLGTRTDTQYF

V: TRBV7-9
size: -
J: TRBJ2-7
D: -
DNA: TGTGCCAGCAGCCCCGGGACATCAGATTTCTACGAGCAGTACTTC
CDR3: CASSPGTSDFYEQYF

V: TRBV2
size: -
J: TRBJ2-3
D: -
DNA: TGTGCCAGCAGCCAGGGTACTAGCACAGATACGCAGTATTTT
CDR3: CASSQGTSTDTQYF

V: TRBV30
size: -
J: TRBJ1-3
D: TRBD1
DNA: TGTGCCTGGAGCGGACAGGACTTCTCTGGAAACACCATATATTTT
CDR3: CAWSGQDFSGNTIYF

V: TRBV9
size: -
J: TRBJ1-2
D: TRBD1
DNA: TGTGCCAGCAGCGGAACCGGGACAGGGGGATTTGACTATGGCTACACCTTC
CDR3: CASSGTGTGGFDYGYTF

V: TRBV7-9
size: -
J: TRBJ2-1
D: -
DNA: TGTGCCAGCAGCAGACCCCGGGACTCCAAAAGCTCCTACAATGAGCAGTTCTTC
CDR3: CASSRPRDSKSSYNEQFF

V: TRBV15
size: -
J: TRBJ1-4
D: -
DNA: TGTGCCACCAGCAGTACGATGACGGGCTCTGGTGAAAAACTGTTTTTT
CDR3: CATSSTMTGSGEKLFF

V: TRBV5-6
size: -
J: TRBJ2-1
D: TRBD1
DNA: TGTGCCAGCAGCTTGGACAGGGGGCGTATTGGCAATGAGCAGTTCTTC
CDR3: CASSLDRGRIGNEQFF

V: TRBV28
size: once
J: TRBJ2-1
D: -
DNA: TGTGCCAGCAGTTTAGGGCTCTCGCGTGAGCAGTTCTTC
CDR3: CASSLGLSREQFF

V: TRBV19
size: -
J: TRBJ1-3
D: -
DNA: TGTGCCAGTAGTATCATACTTTTCTCTGGAAACACCATATATTTT
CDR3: CASSIILFSGNTIYF

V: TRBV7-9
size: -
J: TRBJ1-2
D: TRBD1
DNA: TGTGCCAGCAGCTTAGGACAGGGCGATGGCTACACCTTC
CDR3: CASSLGQGDGYTF

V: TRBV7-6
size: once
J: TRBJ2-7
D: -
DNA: TGTGCCAGCAGCTTAGGCGGGAACAGCTACGAGCAGTACTTC
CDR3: CASSLGGNSYEQYF

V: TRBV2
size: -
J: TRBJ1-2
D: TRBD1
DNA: TGTGCCAGCACGGGCAGGGGGCAGGATGGCTACACCTTC
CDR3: CASTGRGQDGYTF

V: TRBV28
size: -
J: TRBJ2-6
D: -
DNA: TGTGCCAGCAGTGTAAACCCTGGGGCCAACGTCCTGACTTTC
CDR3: CASSVNPGANVLTF

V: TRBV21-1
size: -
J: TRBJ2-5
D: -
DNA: TGTGCCAGAGAATTGAGGGAAGAGACCCAGTACTTC
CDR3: CARELREETQYF

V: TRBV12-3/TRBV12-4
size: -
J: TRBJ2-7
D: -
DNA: TGTGCCAGCAGTTTACGGCCCTACGAGCAGTACTTC
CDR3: CASSLRPYEQYF

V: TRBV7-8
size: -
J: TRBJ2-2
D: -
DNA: TGTGCCAGCATCGACAGCTTCCGCGGAACCGGGGAGCTGTTTTTT
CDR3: CASIDSFRGTGELFF

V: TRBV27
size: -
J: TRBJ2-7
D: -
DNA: TGTGCCAGCACCTCGTCATGGGGGCTGGACGAGCAGTACTTC
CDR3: CASTSSWGLDEQYF

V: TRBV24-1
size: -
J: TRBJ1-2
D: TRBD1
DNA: TGTGCCACCTCAGACCCGGACAGGGCCTATGGCTACACCTTC
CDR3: CATSDPDRAYGYTF

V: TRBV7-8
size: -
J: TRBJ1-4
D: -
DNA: TGTGCCAGCAGCTTCGGAACGGTGAATAATGAAAAACTGTTTTTT
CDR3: CASSFGTVNNEKLFF

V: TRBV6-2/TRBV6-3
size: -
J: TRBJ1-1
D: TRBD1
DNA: TGTGCCAGCAGTTACTTTCCGGGACAGGTCAACACTGAAGCTTTCTTT
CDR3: CASSYFPGQVNTEAFF

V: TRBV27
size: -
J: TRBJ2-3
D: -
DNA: TGTGCCAGCAGTTTATCGGGCAGCCGCACAGATACGCAGTATTTT
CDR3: CASSLSGSRTDTQYF

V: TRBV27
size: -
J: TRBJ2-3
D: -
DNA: TGTGCCAGCAGTCAGCTAGGCCTGACTAGCACAGATACGCAGTATTTT
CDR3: CASSQLGLTSTDTQYF

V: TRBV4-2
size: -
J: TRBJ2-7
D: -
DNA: TGTGCCAGCAGCCAAGACCGCACCTACGAGCAGTACTTC
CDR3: CASSQDRTYEQYF

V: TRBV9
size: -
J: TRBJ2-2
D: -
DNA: TGTGCCAGCCCATCGACAGCCAGCCCCGGGGAGCTGTTTTTT
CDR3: CASPSTASPGELFF

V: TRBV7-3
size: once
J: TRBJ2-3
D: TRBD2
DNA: TGTGCCAGCAGCTTAAGGGCGGGAGACCTAGGTACGCAGTATTTT
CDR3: CASSLRAGDLGTQYF

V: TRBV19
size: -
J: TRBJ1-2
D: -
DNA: TGTGCCAGTAGTATCGAGAGAGGGGTCGACTATGGCTACACCTTC
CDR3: CASSIERGVDYGYTF

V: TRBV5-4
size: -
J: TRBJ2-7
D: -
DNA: TGTGCCAGCAGCGTTCAGGGCATCGAGCAGTACTTC
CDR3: CASSVQGIEQYF

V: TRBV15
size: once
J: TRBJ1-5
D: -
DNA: TGTGCCACCAGCAGAGATGGGGCGGATAATAGCAATCAGCCCCAGCATTTT
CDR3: CATSRDGADNSNQPQHF

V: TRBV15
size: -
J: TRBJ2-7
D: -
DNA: TGTGCCACCAGCAGAGGTTCCTACGAGCAGTACTTC
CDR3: CATSRGSYEQYF

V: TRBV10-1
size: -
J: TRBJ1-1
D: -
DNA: TGCGCCAGCAGCTCCGGGAGGGGGACTGAAGCTTTCTTT
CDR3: CASSSGRGTEAFF

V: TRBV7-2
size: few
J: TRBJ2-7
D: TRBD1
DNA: TGTGCCAGCAGCTTAGCTCGGACAGGGGATCTGGGCGAGCAGTACTTC
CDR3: CASSLARTGDLGEQYF

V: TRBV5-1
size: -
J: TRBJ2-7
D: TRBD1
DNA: TGCGCCAGCAGCTCACAGGGGCAAAGCTACGAGCAGTACTTC
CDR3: CASSSQGQSYEQYF

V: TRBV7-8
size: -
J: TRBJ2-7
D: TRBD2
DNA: TGTGCCAGCAGCTTGGGGCGGGAGGGGATATCCTACGAGCAGTACTTC
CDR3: CASSLGREGISYEQYF

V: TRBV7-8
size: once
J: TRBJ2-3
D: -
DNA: TGTGCCAGCAGCCCAAGACGAGGGATTTTATCGTCCACAGATACGCAGTATTTT
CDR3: CASSPRRGILSSTDTQYF

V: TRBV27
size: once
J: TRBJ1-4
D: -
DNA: TGTGCCAGCAGTCTAGAAGGACAGAATAATGAAAAACTGTTTTTT
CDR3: CASSLEGQNNEKLFF

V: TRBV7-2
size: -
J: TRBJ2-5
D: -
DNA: TGTGCCAGCAGCTTCCCCCAGGGGGGGGAGACCCAGTACTTC
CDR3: CASSFPQGGETQYF

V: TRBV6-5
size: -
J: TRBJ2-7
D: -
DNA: TGTGCCAGCAGTTACTCTTCGAGGGCCTACGAGCAGTACTTC
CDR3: CASSYSSRAYEQYF

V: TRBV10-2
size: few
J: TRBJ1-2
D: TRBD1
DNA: TGCGCCACCATGACTCCAGGGGGCTTGGGCGGCTACACCTTC
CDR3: CATMTPGGLGGYTF